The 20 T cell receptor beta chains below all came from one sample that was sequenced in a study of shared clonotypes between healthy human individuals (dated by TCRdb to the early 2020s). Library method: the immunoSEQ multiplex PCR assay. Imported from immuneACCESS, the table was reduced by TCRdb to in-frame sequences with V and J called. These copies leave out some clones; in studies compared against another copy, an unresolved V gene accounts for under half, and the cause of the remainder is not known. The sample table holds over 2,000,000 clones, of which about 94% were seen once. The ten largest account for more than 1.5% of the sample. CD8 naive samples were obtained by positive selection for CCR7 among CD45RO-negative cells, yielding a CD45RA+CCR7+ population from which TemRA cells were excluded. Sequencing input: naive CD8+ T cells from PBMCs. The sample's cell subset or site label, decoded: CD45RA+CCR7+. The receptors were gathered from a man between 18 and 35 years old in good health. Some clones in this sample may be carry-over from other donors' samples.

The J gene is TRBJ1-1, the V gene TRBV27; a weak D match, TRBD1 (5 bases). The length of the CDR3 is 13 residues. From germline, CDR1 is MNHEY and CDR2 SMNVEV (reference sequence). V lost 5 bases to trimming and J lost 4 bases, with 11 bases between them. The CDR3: CASSTGGATEAFF. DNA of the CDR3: TGTGCCAGCAGTACCGGTGGGGCCACTGAAGCTTTCTTT.

This CDR3 reads CASSGRISYEQYF. CDR3 sequence (DNA): TGTGCCAGCTCCGGACGGATCTCCTACGAGCAGTACTTC. V is TRBV27 and J is TRBJ2-7; the D is unclear. V was shortened by 8 bases and J by 0 bases, with 11 bases between the two germline ends. This CDR3 is built from 13 residues. Germline CDR1 reads MNHEY; CDR2 reads SMNVEV (reference sequence).

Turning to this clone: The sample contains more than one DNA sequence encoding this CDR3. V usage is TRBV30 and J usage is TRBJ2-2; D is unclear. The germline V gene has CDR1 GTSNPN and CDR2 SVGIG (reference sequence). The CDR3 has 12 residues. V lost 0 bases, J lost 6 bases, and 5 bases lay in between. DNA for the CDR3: TGTGCCTGGAGTGTACGGGCCGGGGAGCTGTTTTTT. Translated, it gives CAWSVRAGELFF.

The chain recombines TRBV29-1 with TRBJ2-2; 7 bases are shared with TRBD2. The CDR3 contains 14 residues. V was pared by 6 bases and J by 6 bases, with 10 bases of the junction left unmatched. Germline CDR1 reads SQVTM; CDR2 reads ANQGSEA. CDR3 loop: CSVLSVTSSGELFF. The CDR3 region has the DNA TGCAGCGTCCTAAGTGTGACTAGCTCCGGGGAGCTGTTTTTT.

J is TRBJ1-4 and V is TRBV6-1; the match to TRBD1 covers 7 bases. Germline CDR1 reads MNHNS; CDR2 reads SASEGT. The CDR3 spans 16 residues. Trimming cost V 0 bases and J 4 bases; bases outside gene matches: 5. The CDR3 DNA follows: TGTGCCAGCAGTGAAGCGCGAGGGACAGATAATGAAAAACTGTTTTTT. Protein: CASSEARGTDNEKLFF.

The chain's CDR3 is CASSTDRPVLSNQPQHF. The CDR3, as DNA: TGTGCCAGCAGTACCGACAGGCCAGTTCTTAGCAATCAGCCCCAGCATTTT. The genes are TRBV28 and TRBJ1-5; D is possibly TRBD1 (6 bases). With 5 bases removed from V and 0 bases from J, the gap between germline ends came to 17 bases. The CDR3 is made up of 17 amino acids. Germline CDR1 MDHEN, CDR2 SYDVKM.

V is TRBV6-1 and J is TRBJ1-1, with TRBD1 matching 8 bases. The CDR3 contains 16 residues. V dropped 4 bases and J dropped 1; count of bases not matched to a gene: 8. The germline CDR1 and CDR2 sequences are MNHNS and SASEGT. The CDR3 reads CASSGGQVVRNTEAFF. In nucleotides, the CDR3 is TGTGCCAGCAGTGGGGGACAGGTGGTGAGGAACACTGAAGCTTTCTTT.

The CDR3 is CASSLAVGGLNEQFF. The CDR3, as DNA: TGCGCCAGCAGCTTGGCCGTAGGGGGACTAAATGAGCAGTTCTTC. The J gene is TRBJ2-1, the V gene TRBV5-1, with D tentatively TRBD2 (7 bases). This CDR3 contains 15 residues. Germline V gene lookup returns CDR1 SGHRS and CDR2 YFSETQ. V was shortened by 0 bases and J by 7 bases, with 14 bases between the two germline ends.

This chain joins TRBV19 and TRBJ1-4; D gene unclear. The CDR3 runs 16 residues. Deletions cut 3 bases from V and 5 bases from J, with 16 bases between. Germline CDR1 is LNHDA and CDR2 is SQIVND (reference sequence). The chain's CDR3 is CASSMGPPSLNEKLFF. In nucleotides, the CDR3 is TGTGCCAGTAGTATGGGTCCGCCGAGTTTAAATGAAAAACTGTTTTTT.

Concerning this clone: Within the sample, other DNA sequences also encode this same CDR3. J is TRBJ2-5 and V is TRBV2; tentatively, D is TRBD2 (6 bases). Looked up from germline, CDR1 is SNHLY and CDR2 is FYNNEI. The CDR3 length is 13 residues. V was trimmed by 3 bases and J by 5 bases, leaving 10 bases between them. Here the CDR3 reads CASSEEGWETQYF. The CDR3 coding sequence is TGTGCCAGCAGTGAGGAGGGTTGGGAGACCCAGTACTTC.

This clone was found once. DNA of the CDR3: TGCGCCAGCAGCTTGTATCTTAGCGGGTCTGGGGCCAACGTCCTGACTTTC. It specifies CASSLYLSGSGANVLTF. The chain combines TRBV5-1 with TRBJ2-6; TRBD2 matches 7 bases. After removal of 1 base from V and 1 base from J, the junction contained 5 bases not matched to a gene. Germline values: CDR1 SGHRS, CDR2 YFSETQ. CDR3 length equals 17 residues.

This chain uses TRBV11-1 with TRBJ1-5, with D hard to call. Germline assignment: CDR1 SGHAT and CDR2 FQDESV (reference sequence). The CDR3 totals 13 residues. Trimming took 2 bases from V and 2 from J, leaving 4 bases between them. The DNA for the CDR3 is TGTGCCAGCAGCTTATCCCGCAATCAGCCCCAGCATTTT. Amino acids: CASSLSRNQPQHF.

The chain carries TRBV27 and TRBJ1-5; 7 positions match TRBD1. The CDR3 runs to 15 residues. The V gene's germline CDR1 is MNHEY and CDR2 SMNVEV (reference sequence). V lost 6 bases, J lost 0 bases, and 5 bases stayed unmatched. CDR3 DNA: TGTGCCAGCAGCACAGGGGTGAATAGCAATCAGCCCCAGCATTTT. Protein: CASSTGVNSNQPQHF.

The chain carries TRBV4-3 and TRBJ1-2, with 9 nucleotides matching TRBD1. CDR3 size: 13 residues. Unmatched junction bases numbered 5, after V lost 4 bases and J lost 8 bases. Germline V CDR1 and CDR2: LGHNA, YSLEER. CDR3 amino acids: CASSPTGGLGYTF. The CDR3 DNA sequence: TGCGCCAGCAGCCCCACAGGGGGCTTGGGCTACACCTTC.

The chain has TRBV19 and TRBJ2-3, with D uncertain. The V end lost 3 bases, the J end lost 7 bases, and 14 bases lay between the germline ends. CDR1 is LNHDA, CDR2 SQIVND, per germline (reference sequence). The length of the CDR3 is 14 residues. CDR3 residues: CASSISPNTNTQYF. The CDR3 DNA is TGTGCCAGTAGTATTTCACCCAATACGAATACGCAGTATTTT.

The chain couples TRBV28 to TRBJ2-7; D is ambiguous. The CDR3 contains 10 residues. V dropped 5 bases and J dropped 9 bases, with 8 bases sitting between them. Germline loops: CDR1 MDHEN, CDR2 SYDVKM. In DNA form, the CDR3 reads TGTGCCAGCAGTGGCCCGGGGCAGTACTTC. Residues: CASSGPGQYF. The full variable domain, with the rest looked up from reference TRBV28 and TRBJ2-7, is DVKVTQSSRYLVKRTGEKVFLECVQDMDHENMFWYRQDPGLGLRLIYFSYDVKMKEKGDIPEGYSVSREKKERFSLILESASTNQTSMYLCASSGPGQYFGPGTRLTVT.

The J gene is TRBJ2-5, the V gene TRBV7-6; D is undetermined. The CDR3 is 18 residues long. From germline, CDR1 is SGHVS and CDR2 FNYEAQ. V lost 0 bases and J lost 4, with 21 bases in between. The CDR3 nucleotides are TGTGCCAGCAGCTTAGCGCAACTTGCTTACTTAGGTAGAGAGACCCAGTACTTC. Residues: CASSLAQLAYLGRETQYF.

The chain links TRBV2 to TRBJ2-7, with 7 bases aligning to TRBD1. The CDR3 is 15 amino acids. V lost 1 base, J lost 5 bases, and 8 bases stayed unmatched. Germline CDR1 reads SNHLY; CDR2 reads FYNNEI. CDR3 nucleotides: TGTGCCAGCAGTGAAGTGACAGGGAAGGGGGACGAGCAGTACTTC. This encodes CASSEVTGKGDEQYF.

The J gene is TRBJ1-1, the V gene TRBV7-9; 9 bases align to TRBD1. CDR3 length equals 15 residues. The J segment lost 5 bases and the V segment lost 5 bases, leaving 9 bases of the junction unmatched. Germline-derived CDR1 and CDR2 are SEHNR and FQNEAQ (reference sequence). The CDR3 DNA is TGTGCCAGCAGCGACTCCGGGACAGGGAGGACTGAAGCTTTCTTT. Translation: CASSDSGTGRTEAFF.

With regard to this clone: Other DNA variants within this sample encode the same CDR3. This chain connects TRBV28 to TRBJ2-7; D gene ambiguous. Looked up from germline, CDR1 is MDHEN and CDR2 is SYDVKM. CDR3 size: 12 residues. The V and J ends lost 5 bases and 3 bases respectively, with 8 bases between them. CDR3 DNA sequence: TGTGCCAGCAGTCCGTCGAACTACGAGCAGTACTTC. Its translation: CASSPSNYEQYF.